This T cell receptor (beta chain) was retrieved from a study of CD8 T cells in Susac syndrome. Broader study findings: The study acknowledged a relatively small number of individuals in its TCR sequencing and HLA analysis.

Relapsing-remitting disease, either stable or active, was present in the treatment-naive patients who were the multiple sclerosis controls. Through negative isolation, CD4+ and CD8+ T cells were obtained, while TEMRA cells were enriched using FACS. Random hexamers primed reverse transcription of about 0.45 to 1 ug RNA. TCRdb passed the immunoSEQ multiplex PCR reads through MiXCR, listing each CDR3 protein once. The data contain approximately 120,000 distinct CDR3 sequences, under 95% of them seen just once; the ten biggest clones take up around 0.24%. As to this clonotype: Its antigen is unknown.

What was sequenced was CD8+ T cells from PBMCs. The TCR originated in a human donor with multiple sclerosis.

The CDR3 loop reads CASSLRDRGQDTQYF. Written as DNA, the CDR3 is TGTGCCAGCAGTCTCCGGGACAGGGGGCAAGATACGCAGTATTTT. This chain joins TRBV12-3 or TRBV12-4 and TRBJ2-3; 12 nucleotides line up with TRBD1. Trimming at V came to 5 bases and at J to 5 bases, leaving 5 bases not matched to a gene. The length of the CDR3 is 15 residues.